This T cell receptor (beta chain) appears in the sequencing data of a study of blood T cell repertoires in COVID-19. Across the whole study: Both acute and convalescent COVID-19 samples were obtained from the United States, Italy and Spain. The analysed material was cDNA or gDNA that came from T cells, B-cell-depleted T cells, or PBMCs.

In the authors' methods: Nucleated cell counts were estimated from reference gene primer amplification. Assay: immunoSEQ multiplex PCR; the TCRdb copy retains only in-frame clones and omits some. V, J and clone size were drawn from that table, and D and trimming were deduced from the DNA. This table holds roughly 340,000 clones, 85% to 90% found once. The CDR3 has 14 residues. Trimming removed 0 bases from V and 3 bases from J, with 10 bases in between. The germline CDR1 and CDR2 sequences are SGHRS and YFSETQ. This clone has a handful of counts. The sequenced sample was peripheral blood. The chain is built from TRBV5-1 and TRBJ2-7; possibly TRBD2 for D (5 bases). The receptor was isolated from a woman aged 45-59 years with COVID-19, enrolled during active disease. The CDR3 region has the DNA TGCGCCAGCAGCTTGGCTGGTCGGGACTACGAGCAGTACTTC. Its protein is CASSLAGRDYEQYF.